Listed below are T cell receptor beta chains from one sample, sequenced in a study of shared clonotypes between healthy human individuals. Data came from immunoSEQ multiplex PCR; TCRdb stores just in-frame clones and leaves some out. This sample yields around 650,000 clones, of which roughly 95% are seen a single time; about 0.12% belongs to the top ten. The sequenced material came from naive CD8+ T cells sorted from blood. The receptors were gathered from a woman aged 25 to 45 in good health. Both conserved end residues are part of each CDR3.

TRBJ2-1	TRBV19	CASTGTFGEQFF
TRBJ2-1	TRBV9	CASSLTSGRAYNEQFF
TRBJ1-1	TRBV5-1	CASSPALGQGGMNTEAFF
TRBJ1-1	TRBV27	CASRAGVYTEAFF
TRBJ2-7	TRBV6-6	CASSFSGSYEQYF
TRBJ2-7	TRBV19	CASSPGEQYF
TRBJ2-1	TRBV20-1	CSAGLFNEQFF
TRBJ2-7	TRBV28	CAVRGGGIYEQYF
TRBJ2-5	TRBV7-8	CASSLDLSQETQYF
TRBJ2-7	TRBV10-3	CAITKKGTGAGGEQYF
TRBJ2-1	TRBV28	CASTLQAASYNEQFF
TRBJ2-1	TRBV11-1	CASSLRAYNEQFF
TRBJ2-7	TRBV5-4	CASSGGLAGENPYEQYF
TRBJ1-2	TRBV7-9	CASSPNLQGIGGYTF
TRBJ1-5	TRBV18	CASSGQGEWGYKQPQHF